A selection of T cell receptor beta chains follows, all from one sample in a study of regulatory T cells in long-lasting Graves disease. TCRdb passed the multiplex PCR reads through MiXCR, listing each CDR3 protein once. The sample carries some 450,000 distinct CDR3 sequences, 20% to 25% recorded once. Sequences were derived from peripheral blood mononuclear cells (PBMCs), sampled when the disease was refractory, from a patient treated with antithyroid drugs. These receptors were taken from a female donor with Graves disease. Both conserved end residues are part of each CDR3. Each record gives: clone size, D gene, CDR3 length, V gene, J gene, CDR3 DNA, CDR3 protein. A D gene is named only where the DNA matches it firmly. The listing skips clone size in some rows; elsewhere it reads once, few, many or a size class.

>-|TRBD2|17|TRBV20-1|TRBJ2-5
TGCAGTGCTAGAGATATGCTAGCGGGAGGGCCGATGGAGACCCAGTACTTC
CSARDMLAGGPMETQYF
>many|-|13|TRBV19|TRBJ2-7
TGTGCCAGTGGTTCGGGGGTTTGGTACGAGCAGTACTTC
CASGSGVWYEQYF
>few|-|12|TRBV29-1|TRBJ1-2
TGCAGCGTTCAGACGGGAAACTATGGCTACACCTTC
CSVQTGNYGYTF
>-|-|13|TRBV18|TRBJ2-5
TGTGCCAGCTCACCATTCGAGGGGGAGACCCAGTACTTC
CASSPFEGETQYF
>many|-|14|TRBV28|TRBJ2-7
TGTGCCAGCAGTTTGGAGAGGTCAAACTACGAGCAGTACTTC
CASSLERSNYEQYF
>many|-|16|TRBV28|TRBJ1-5
TGTGCCAGCAGTCTCGAAGTGGGGGCCGGAGGTCAGCCCCAGCATTTT
CASSLEVGAGGQPQHF
>few|-|14|TRBV10-3|TRBJ2-2
TGTGCCATCAGGGACTCTTCGAACACCGGGGAGCTGTTTTTT
CAIRDSSNTGELFF
>once|-|14|TRBV11-2|TRBJ2-7
TGTGCCAGCAGCTCCTTAAGGGGATTCTACCAGCAGTACTTC
CASSSLRGFYQQYF
>-|-|14|TRBV10-3|TRBJ2-5
TGTGCCATCAGTGAGGGGACGGGGAAAGAGACCCAGTACTTC
CAISEGTGKETQYF
>few|-|16|TRBV4-1|TRBJ1-4
TGCGCCAGCAGCCAAGATCCGTCAGACCGGAATGAAAAACTGTTTTTT
CASSQDPSDRNEKLFF
>many|-|13|TRBV6-4|TRBJ1-5
TGTGCCAGCAGTATTGGGGGCAATCAGCCCCAGCATTTT
CASSIGGNQPQHF
>-|-|16|TRBV18|TRBJ2-5
TGTGCCAGCTCACCATTTGAGGGACTTCATAAAGAGACCCAGTACTTC
CASSPFEGLHKETQYF
>-|TRBD2|14|TRBV7-3|TRBJ2-2
TGTGCCCGCCTCGCGGGAGGGCCCACCGGGGAGCTGTTTTTT
CARLAGGPTGELFF
>many|-|15|TRBV28|TRBJ2-4
TGTGCCAGCAGTGTAATTAAAGGACAGCAAAACATTCAGTACTTC
CASSVIKGQQNIQYF
>few|TRBD1|15|TRBV7-9|TRBJ1-5
TGTGCCAGCAGCTTAGGGACAGGGTACAATCAGCCCCAGCATTTT
CASSLGTGYNQPQHF
>-|-|13|TRBV12-3/TRBV12-4|TRBJ2-5
TGTGCCAGCAGTCTACGGGGGCAGGGGACCCAGTACTTC
CASSLRGQGTQYF
>many|TRBD2|16|TRBV7-2|TRBJ2-7
TGTGCCAGCAGCTTAGCACCTAGCGGGAGAACCCACGAGCAGTACTTC
CASSLAPSGRTHEQYF
>-|-|14|TRBV6-5|TRBJ2-2
TGTGCCAGCAGTTACGGTTGGACTGCGGGGGAGCTGTTTTTT
CASSYGWTAGELFF
>many|TRBD1|14|TRBV28|TRBJ2-7
TGTGCCAGCAGTTCACTCGGGACAGGGTTCGAGCAGTACTTC
CASSSLGTGFEQYF
>few|TRBD2|14|TRBV28|TRBJ2-1
TGTGCCAGCAGGACAGGACTAGCTTCTAGTGAGCAGTTCTTC
CASRTGLASSEQFF
>-|-|15|TRBV7-3|TRBJ2-7
TGTGCCAGCAGCCCCGGCGGTAAAAACCTGTACGAGCAGTACTTC
CASSPGGKNLYEQYF
>many|-|13|TRBV3-1|TRBJ1-3
TGTGCCAGCAGCCCAACAGCGTCGGACACCATATATTTT
CASSPTASDTIYF
>many|TRBD1|12|TRBV6-1|TRBJ1-2
TGTGCCAGCAGTAGGACAGGGGATGGCTACACCTTC
CASSRTGDGYTF
>few|TRBD1|17|TRBV6-9|TRBJ2-7
TGTGCCAGCAGTTACTTACCCGGGCCAGGGGGAGCCTACGAGCAGTACTTC
CASSYLPGPGGAYEQYF
>-|TRBD2|14|TRBV10-3|TRBJ2-7
TGTGCCACTAGAAGCGGGAGGGCGTCCTACGAGCAGTACTTC
CATRSGRASYEQYF
>few|-|12|TRBV29-1|TRBJ2-5
TGCAGCGTTGGCAGAGGAAAAGAGACCCAGTACTTC
CSVGRGKETQYF
>few|TRBD1|15|TRBV7-9|TRBJ1-2
TGTGCCAGCAGTTTCGGACAGGGGGCAGGTGGGGGCTACACCTTC
CASSFGQGAGGGYTF
>-|-|14|TRBV12-3/TRBV12-4|TRBJ1-2
TGTGCCAGCAGTCCGGGAACTCCTAACTATGGCTACACCTTC
CASSPGTPNYGYTF
>-|-|16|TRBV10-3|TRBJ2-6
TGTGCCATCAGTGTCGCAGTATTTTCTGGGGCCAACGTCCTGACTTTC
CAISVAVFSGANVLTF
>few|-|14|TRBV6-2/TRBV6-3|TRBJ2-7
TGTGCCAGCAGTTATAAGACTAGTTCCTACGAGCAGTACTTC
CASSYKTSSYEQYF
>few|-|14|TRBV5-1|TRBJ1-5
TGCGCCAGCAGCGCAGGGGAGAGCAATCAGCCCCAGCATTTT
CASSAGESNQPQHF
>many|-|13|TRBV14|TRBJ1-2
TGTGCCAGCAGCAACTCGTGGGCAGCGGGCTACACCTTC
CASSNSWAAGYTF
>many|-|15|TRBV2|TRBJ2-2
TGTGCCAGCAGTACTCTAGATGGGAACACCGGGGAGCTGTTTTTT
CASSTLDGNTGELFF
>-|-|19|TRBV5-6|TRBJ1-1
TGTGCCAGCAGCTATGAGGGCCATTTCCTGAGACAGAAGAACACTGAAGCTTTCTTT
CASSYEGHFLRQKNTEAFF
>many|-|14|TRBV3-1|TRBJ1-1
TGTGCCAGCAGCCAAAATCCAGAGAACACTGAAGCTTTCTTT
CASSQNPENTEAFF
>few|TRBD2|14|TRBV20-1|TRBJ2-7
TGCAGTGCTAGTAAGGGGACTAGCGCATACGAGCAGTACTTC
CSASKGTSAYEQYF
>few|-|14|TRBV9|TRBJ2-3
TGTGCCAGCAGCGTAGGTCCCCGTGAAGATACGCAGTATTTT
CASSVGPREDTQYF
>-|-|14|TRBV30|TRBJ2-1
TGTGCCTGGAGTTCAAGTTGGGGCTACAATGAGCAGTTCTTC
CAWSSSWGYNEQFF
>many|TRBD2|15|TRBV24-1|TRBJ2-3
TGTGCCACCAGTGACTCTTGGACTAGCGGGGATACGCAGTATTTT
CATSDSWTSGDTQYF
>many|TRBD2|15|TRBV28|TRBJ2-7
TGTGCCAGCAGTACACTAGCGGGAGGGCCCTACGAGCAGTACTTC
CASSTLAGGPYEQYF
>-|TRBD2|17|TRBV28|TRBJ2-5
TGTGCCAGCAGTTTAGTAGCTAGCGGGAGGGCCGGGGTGACCCAGTACTTC
CASSLVASGRAGVTQYF
>few|-|12|TRBV6-1|TRBJ2-4
TGTGCCAGCGCGACGGGCGGAAACATTCAGTACTTC
CASATGGNIQYF
>-|-|17|TRBV2|TRBJ1-2
TGTGCCAGCAGCGCAAGTGTAAGCCTATTACTGGACTATGGCTACACCTTC
CASSASVSLLLDYGYTF
>few|-|17|TRBV18|TRBJ1-2
TGTGCCAGCTCACCGGTAGGCCTGATCACGTCGACGGATGGCTACACCTTC
CASSPVGLITSTDGYTF
>-|-|16|TRBV24-1|TRBJ2-2
TGTGCCACCAGTGATTTAGGGGGGGCGCGCACCGGGGAGCTGTTTTTT
CATSDLGGARTGELFF
>-|-|16|TRBV25-1|TRBJ1-1
TGTGCCAGCAGTGAATTAGGGGACCCGGCGAACACTGAAGCTTTCTTT
CASSELGDPANTEAFF
>-|-|14|TRBV2|TRBJ1-5
TGTGCCAGCTCCCCCGAGGCTGGCAATCAGCCCCAGCATTTT
CASSPEAGNQPQHF
>few|TRBD1|14|TRBV19|TRBJ1-1
TGTGCCAGTAGACCGACAGGGGGCTTGGCTGAAGCTTTCTTT
CASRPTGGLAEAFF
>few|-|14|TRBV18|TRBJ2-7
TGTGCCAGCTCTCCTGTAGAGGTCTCCTACGAGCAGTACTTC
CASSPVEVSYEQYF
>-|-|13|TRBV11-2|TRBJ2-5
TGTGCCAGCAGCTTAGAGGCGTTGGAGACCCAGTACTTC
CASSLEALETQYF
>few|-|13|TRBV30|TRBJ2-7
TGTGCCTGGAGTGTACGAGGCAGAGCCGAGCAGTACTTC
CAWSVRGRAEQYF
>-|-|17|TRBV20-1|TRBJ2-2
TGCAGTGCTAGAGATTTGGCGGGTGGAGTAAACACCGGGGAGCTGTTTTTT
CSARDLAGGVNTGELFF
>many|TRBD1|16|TRBV28|TRBJ1-5
TGTGCCAGCAACATACCGACAGGGGGAACTTATCAGCCCCAGCATTTT
CASNIPTGGTYQPQHF
>many|-|14|TRBV2|TRBJ1-2
TGTGCCAGCAGTGAGTCGGCCCGTGGGGGGGGCTACACCTTC
CASSESARGGGYTF
>-|TRBD2|15|TRBV28|TRBJ2-1
TGTGCCAGCAGGCCCCTAGCGGGACACTTCAATGAGCAGTTCTTC
CASRPLAGHFNEQFF
>few|-|15|TRBV18|TRBJ2-7
TGTGCCAGCTCACCAGGGCAGGGTAGACCCTACGAGCAGTACTTC
CASSPGQGRPYEQYF
>few|-|13|TRBV5-6|TRBJ1-2
TGTGCCAGCAGCTATCAGGAGGGCTATGGCTACACCTTC
CASSYQEGYGYTF
>-|-|15|TRBV12-3/TRBV12-4|TRBJ1-2
TGTGCCAGCAGTTCGCAAACAGGAACTTCTCTTGGCTACACCTTC
CASSSQTGTSLGYTF